Listed here are 3 T cell receptor beta chains from one sample, sequenced in a study of regulatory T cells in long-lasting Graves disease (dated by TCRdb to about 2021). The library was made by multiplex PCR. Sequencing took place on an Illumina HiSeq 4000. TCR beta libraries were built with iRepertoire HTBI primers and Arm-PCR amplification of CDR3 regions. TCRdb handled the public reads itself, with Q25 trimming in fastp and clone calling in MiXCR, and kept productive beta chains. Records with the same CDR3 protein are collapsed into one entry carrying the most frequent genes and DNA. Here the sample has under 500,000 distinct CDR3 sequences; around 20% occur a single time. 7.8% of the sample is in the top ten clones. Read against the paper, the sample's time point label means: persistent/refractory GD, antithyroid drugs over 5 years with positive TRAb. For both TCR sequencing and RNA sequencing, RNA was extracted from PBMCs in TRIzol.

Sequencing was performed on peripheral blood mononuclear cells (PBMCs), taken when the disease was refractory, from a patient treated with antithyroid drugs. The receptors come from a female donor with Graves disease.

This clonotype was detected many times. This chain joins TRBV29-1 and TRBJ2-7; TRBD1 or TRBD2 may be the D gene (5 bases each). V gave up 4 bases and J gave up 5 bases, with 12 bases separating them. The CDR3 covers 12 residues. Germline assignment: CDR1 SQVTM and CDR2 ANQGSEA. CDR3: CSVAIRENEQYF. CDR3 sequence (DNA): TGCAGCGTTGCGATCAGGGAGAACGAGCAGTACTTC.

At least ten counts were recorded for this clonotype. V gene TRBV6-5 combines with J gene TRBJ1-1; D possibly corresponds to TRBD1 (6 bases). Germline CDR1 and CDR2: MNHEY and SVGAGI. CDR3 length: 14 residues. Trimming removed 3 bases at V and 7 bases at J, with 15 bases between. The CDR3: CASSYRVGQDEAFF. The DNA for the CDR3 is TGTGCCAGCAGTTATCGGGTGGGACAAGATGAAGCTTTCTTT.

This clonotype occurred many times. The gene calls are TRBV19 and TRBJ1-1, with D uncertain. CDR1 and CDR2 (germline): LNHDA, SQIVND (reference sequence). Trimming shortened V by 0 bases and J by 0 bases, and 14 bases separated the two germline ends. CDR3 length: 17 amino acids. CDR3 residues: CASSIDTTLGVNTEAFF. The CDR3 bases are TGTGCCAGTAGTATAGATACGACACTAGGCGTGAACACTGAAGCTTTCTTT.